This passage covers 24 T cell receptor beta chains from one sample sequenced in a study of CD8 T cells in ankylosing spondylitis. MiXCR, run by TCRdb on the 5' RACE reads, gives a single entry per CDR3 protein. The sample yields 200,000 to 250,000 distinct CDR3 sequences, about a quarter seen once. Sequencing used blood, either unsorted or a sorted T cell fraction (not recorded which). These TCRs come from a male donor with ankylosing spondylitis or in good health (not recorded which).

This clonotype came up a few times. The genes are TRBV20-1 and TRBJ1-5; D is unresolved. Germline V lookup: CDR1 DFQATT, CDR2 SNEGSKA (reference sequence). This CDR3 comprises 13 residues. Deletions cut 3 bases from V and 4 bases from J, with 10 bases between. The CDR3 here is CSASPGTNQPQHF. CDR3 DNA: TGCAGTGCTAGCCCAGGCACGAATCAGCCCCAGCATTTT.

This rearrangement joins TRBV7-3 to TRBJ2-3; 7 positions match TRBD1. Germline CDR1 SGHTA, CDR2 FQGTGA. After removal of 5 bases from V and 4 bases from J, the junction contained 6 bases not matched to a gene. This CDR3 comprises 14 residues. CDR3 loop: CASSPDRYSDTQYF. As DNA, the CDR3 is TGTGCCAGCAGCCCGGACAGGTACTCAGATACGCAGTATTTT.

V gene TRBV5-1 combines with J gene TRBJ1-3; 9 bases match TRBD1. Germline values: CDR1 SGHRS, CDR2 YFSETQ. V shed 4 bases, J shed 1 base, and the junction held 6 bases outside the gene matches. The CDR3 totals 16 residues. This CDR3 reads CASSPGTGISGNTIYF. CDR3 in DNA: TGCGCCAGCAGCCCCGGGACAGGGATATCTGGAAACACCATATATTTT.

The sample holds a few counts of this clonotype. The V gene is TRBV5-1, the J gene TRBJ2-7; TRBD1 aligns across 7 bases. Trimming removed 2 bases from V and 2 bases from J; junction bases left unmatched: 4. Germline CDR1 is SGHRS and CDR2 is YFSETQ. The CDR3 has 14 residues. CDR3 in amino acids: CASSFWTGPYEQYF. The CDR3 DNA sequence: TGCGCCAGCAGCTTTTGGACAGGCCCCTACGAGCAGTACTTC.

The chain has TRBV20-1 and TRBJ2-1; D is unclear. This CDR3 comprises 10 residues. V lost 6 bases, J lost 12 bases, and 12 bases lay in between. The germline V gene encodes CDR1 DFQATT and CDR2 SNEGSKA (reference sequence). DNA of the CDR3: TGCAGTGCAGCCCCTGGTCTGCAGTTCTTC. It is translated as CSAAPGLQFF.

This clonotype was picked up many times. The CDR3 bases are TGTGCCAGCTCGCAATCCGGGCCCAAGGGAGAAAAACTGTTTTTT. Its translation: CASSQSGPKGEKLFF. The V call is TRBV18, the J call TRBJ1-4, with D unresolved. From germline, CDR1 is KGHSH and CDR2 LQKENI. The V end was cut by 6 bases, the J end by 8 bases, with 19 bases between. The CDR3 spans 15 residues.

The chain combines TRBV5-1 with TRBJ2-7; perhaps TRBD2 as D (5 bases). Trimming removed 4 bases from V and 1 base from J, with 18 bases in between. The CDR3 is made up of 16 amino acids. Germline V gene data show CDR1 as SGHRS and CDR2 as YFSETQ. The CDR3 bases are TGCGCCAGCAGCGCCTTCCTCAGCGGTACTTCCTACGAGCAGTACTTC. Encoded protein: CASSAFLSGTSYEQYF.

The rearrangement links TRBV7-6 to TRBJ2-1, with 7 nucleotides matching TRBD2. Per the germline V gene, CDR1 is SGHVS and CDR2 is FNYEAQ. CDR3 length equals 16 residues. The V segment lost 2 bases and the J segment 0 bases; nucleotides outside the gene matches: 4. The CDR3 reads CASSLTGGSSYNEQFF. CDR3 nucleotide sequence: TGTGCCAGCAGCTTAACGGGCGGGAGCTCCTACAATGAGCAGTTCTTC.

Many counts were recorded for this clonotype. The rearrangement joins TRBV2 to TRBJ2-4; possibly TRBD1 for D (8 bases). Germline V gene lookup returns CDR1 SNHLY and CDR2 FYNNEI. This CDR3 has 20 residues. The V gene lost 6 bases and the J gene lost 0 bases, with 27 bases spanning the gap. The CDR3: CASRFAGGWERDLAKNIQYF. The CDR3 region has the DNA TGTGCCAGCAGGTTTGCAGGGGGCTGGGAGCGGGACCTAGCCAAAAACATTCAGTACTTC.

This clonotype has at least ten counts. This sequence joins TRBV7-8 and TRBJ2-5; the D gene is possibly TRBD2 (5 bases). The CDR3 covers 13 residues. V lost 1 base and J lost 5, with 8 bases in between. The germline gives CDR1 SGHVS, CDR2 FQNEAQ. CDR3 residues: CASSLVAFETQYF. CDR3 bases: TGTGCCAGCAGCTTAGTAGCGTTTGAGACCCAGTACTTC.

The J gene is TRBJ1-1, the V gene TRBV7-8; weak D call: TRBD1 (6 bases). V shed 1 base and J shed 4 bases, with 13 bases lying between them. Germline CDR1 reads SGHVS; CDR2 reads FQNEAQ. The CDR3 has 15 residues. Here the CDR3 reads CASSLEGYRVTEAFF. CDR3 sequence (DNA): TGTGCCAGCAGCTTAGAAGGGTACAGGGTCACTGAAGCTTTCTTT.

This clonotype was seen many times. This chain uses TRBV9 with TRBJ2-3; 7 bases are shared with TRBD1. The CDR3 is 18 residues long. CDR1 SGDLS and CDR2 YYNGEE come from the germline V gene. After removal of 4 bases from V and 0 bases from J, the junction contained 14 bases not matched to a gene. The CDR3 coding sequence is TGTGCCAGCAGCAAAGGACCCGAGGTAGGGGGCAGCACAGATACGCAGTATTTT. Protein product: CASSKGPEVGGSTDTQYF.

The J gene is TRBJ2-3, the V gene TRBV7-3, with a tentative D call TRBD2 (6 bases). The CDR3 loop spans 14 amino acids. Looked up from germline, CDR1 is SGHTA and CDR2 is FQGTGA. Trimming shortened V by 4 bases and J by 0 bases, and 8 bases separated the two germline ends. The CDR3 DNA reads TGTGCCAGCAGCTACCGGGGGAGCACAGATACGCAGTATTTT. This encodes CASSYRGSTDTQYF.

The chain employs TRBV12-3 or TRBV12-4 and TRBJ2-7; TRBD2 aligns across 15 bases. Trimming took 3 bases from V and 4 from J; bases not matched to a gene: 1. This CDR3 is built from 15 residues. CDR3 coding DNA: TGTGCCAGCAGTTTTGGGACTAGCGGGAGGTACGAGCAGTACTTC. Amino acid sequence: CASSFGTSGRYEQYF.

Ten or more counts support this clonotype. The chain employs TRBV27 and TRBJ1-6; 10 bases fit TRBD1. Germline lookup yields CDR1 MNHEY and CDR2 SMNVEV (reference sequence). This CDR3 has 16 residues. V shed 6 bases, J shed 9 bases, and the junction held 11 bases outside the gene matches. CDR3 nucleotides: TGTGCCAGCAGGCGATCGACAGGGGGCATGAGTTCACCCCTCCACTTT. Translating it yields CASRRSTGGMSSPLHF.

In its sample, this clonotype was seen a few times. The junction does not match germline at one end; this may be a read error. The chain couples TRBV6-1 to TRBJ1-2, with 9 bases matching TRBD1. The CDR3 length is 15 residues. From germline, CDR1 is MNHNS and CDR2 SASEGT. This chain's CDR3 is CASRGDRGSNFGYTF. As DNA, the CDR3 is TGTGCCAGCAGGGGCGACAGGGGGAGTAACTTTGGCTACACCTTC.

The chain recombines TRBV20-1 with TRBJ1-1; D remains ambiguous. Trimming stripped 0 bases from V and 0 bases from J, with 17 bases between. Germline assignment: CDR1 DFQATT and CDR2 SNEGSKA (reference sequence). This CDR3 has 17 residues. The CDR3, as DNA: TGCAGTGCTAGAGATCGAGTAGCAGGTATGATGAACACTGAAGCTTTCTTT. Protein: CSARDRVAGMMNTEAFF.

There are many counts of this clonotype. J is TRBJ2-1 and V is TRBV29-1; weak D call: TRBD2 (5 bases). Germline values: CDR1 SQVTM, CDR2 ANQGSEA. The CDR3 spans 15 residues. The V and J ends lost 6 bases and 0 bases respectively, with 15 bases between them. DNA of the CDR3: TGCAGCGTCTTCAAGACTACCGGCTCCTACAATGAGCAGTTCTTC. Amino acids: CSVFKTTGSYNEQFF.

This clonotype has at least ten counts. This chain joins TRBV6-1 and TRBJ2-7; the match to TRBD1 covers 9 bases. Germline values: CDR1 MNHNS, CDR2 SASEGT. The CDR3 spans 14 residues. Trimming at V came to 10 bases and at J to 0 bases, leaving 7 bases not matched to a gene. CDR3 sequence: CATTPGQGSYEQYF. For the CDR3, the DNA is TGTGCCACTACGCCGGGACAGGGCTCCTACGAGCAGTACTTC.

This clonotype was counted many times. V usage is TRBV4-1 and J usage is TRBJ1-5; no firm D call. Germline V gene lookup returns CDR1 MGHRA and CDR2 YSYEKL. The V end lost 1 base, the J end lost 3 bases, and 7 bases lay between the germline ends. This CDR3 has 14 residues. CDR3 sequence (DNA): TGCGCCAGCAGCCAAGGACGGACCAATCAGCCCCAGCATTTT. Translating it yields CASSQGRTNQPQHF.

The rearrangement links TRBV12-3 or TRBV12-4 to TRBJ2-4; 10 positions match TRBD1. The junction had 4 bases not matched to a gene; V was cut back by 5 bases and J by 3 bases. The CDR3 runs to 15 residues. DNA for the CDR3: TGTGCCAGCAGTCCCGGACAGGGGGACAAAAACATTCAGTACTTC. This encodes CASSPGQGDKNIQYF.

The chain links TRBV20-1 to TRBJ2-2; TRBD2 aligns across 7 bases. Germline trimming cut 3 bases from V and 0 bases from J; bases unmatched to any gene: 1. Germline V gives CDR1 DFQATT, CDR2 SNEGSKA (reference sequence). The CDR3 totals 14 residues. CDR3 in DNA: TGCAGTGCTAGCGGACTAGCGAACACCGGGGAGCTGTTTTTT. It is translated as CSASGLANTGELFF.

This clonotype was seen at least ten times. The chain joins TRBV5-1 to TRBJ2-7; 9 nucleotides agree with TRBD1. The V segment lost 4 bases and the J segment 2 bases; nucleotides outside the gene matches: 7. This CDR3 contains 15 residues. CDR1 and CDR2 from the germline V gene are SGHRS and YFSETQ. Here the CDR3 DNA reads TGCGCCAGCAGCGCTGGACAGGGGCCCACCTACGAGCAGTACTTC. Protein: CASSAGQGPTYEQYF.

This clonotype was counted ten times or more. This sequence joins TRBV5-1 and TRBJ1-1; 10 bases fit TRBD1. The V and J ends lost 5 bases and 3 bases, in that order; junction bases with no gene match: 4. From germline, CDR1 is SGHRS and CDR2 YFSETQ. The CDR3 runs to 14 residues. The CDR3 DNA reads TGCGCCAGCAGAAGACAGGGGGCGCACACTGAAGCTTTCTTT. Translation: CASRRQGAHTEAFF.